The 4 T cell receptor beta chains in this list originate from one sample, sequenced in a study of blood T cell repertoires in COVID-19. Generated by immunoSEQ multiplex PCR, the TCRdb table keeps only in-frame clones and is missing some. The table includes about 240,000 clones, about 86% detected once. The sequenced material came from peripheral blood. The receptors originated from a woman of 80 years or more with acute or convalescent COVID-19.

The CDR3 DNA reads TGCGCCAGCAGCTTAGGACGGGGTAGAAACACCATATATTTT. This gives the protein CASSLGRGRNTIYF. The chain links TRBV5-1 to TRBJ1-3; D unclear. Germline V gene sequence: CDR1 SGHRS, CDR2 YFSETQ. The CDR3 totals 14 residues. The germline V and J ends were trimmed by 2 bases and 5 bases, with 11 bases remaining between them.

This chain connects TRBV28 to TRBJ1-5, with D uncertain. The CDR3 is made up of 15 amino acids. The germline CDR1 and CDR2 sequences are MDHEN and SYDVKM. V dropped 5 bases and J dropped 0 bases, with 11 bases sitting between them. The CDR3 DNA is TGTGCCAGCAGTGTGAGTATGATTAGCAATCAGCCCCAGCATTTT. This encodes CASSVSMISNQPQHF.

The chain couples TRBV2 to TRBJ1-5; no clear D gene. The CDR3 consists of 13 residues. Germline V gene lookup returns CDR1 SNHLY and CDR2 FYNNEI. V lost 3 bases and J lost 9, with 12 bases in between. The chain's CDR3 is CASSEAQRRPQHF. DNA of the CDR3: TGTGCCAGCAGTGAGGCTCAAAGGAGGCCCCAGCATTTT.

This chain uses TRBV29-1 with TRBJ1-2; possible D gene TRBD1, 5 bases. CDR1 is SQVTM and CDR2 is ANQGSEA in the germline V gene. Between the trimmed V and J ends, which lost 6 bases and 3 bases, there was a span of 20 bases. This CDR3 is built from 15 residues. The CDR3 sequence: CSVRGREVWDYGYTF. As DNA, the CDR3 is TGCAGCGTACGAGGCAGGGAGGTTTGGGACTATGGCTACACCTTC.